This T cell receptor beta chain originates from a study of OX40 agonist ivuxolimab in advanced cancers. Study information: Therapy given before enrollment (anti-PD-1, anti-PD-L1 or anti-CTLA-4) was allowed, and over 35% had some.

Study-wide points: Relatively little clonal expansion, among the lowest observed, appeared in partial responders at 0.1-3.0 mg/kg.

Method: immunoSEQ multiplex PCR; TCRdb's copy keeps in-frame clones and lacks some. The sample includes about 71,000 clones, around 93% of them seen just once. On this clone itself: What it binds is not known.

The J segment lost 6 bases and the V segment lost 4 bases, leaving 5 bases of the junction unmatched. Germline CDR1 reads SGHNT; CDR2 reads YYREEE (reference sequence). The CDR3 consists of 15 residues. V gene TRBV5-4 combines with J gene TRBJ2-1, with 12 bases fitting TRBD2. The sequencing used CD4+ or CD8+ T cells sorted from blood, collected in a trial of the OX40 agonist ivuxolimab. The clonotype was recovered from an adult with an advanced solid tumor such as melanoma, head and neck, liver or kidney cancer. The chain's CDR3 is CASSETSGSVNEQFF. CDR3 DNA: TGTGCCAGCAGCGAGACTAGCGGGAGTGTCAATGAGCAGTTCTTC.